This TCR beta chain was identified during a study of CD8+ T cells in alopecia areata. Treatment defined: oral pan-JAK inhibitor, 5-10 mg twice daily. Study-level points and caveats: Higher clonality and more expanded CD8+ clones appeared in lesional than normal scalp. Compared with mice, patients displayed less clear TCR sharing, possibly for HLA-related reasons.

In the case of this clone: The antigen remains undetermined.

As the sequencing template, cDNA was produced by extracting RNA and reverse transcribing it. The method was immunoSEQ multiplex PCR; TCRdb's version includes in-frame clones alone and lacks a portion of them. The sample shows 150,000 to 200,000 clones, 50% to 75% of them seen only once. Sequences were derived from CD4+ T cells sorted from blood, sampled at approximately week 61, from a patient treated with tofacitinib. The receptor comes from a human donor with alopecia areata.

The chain's CDR3 is CASSSGTKYQETQYF. The CDR3, as DNA: TGTGCCAGCAGCTCCGGGACTAAGTACCAAGAGACCCAGTACTTC. The V and J genes are TRBV5-4 and TRBJ2-5; 7 bases align to TRBD2. V was clipped by 3 bases and J by 0 bases; unmatched bases: 5. CDR1 and CDR2 from the germline V gene are SGHNT and YYREEE (reference sequence). The CDR3 runs to 15 residues.